The clone carrying this T cell receptor (beta chain) showed up just a few times. What it binds is unknown. The sample originates from a study of T-cell memory formation after mild COVID-19. Study-wide context: TCR clusters largely stayed donor specific. General study findings and limits: Clones that contracted from day 15 to 85 were balanced CD4/CD8, while later expanders leaned CD4+.

Using its own MiXCR run on the 5' RACE reads, TCRdb lists one record per CDR3 protein. The table has under 600,000 distinct CDR3 sequences, roughly a fifth seen once. Germline V gene sequence: CDR1 DFQATT, CDR2 SNEGSKA (reference sequence). This CDR3 contains 12 residues. V gave up 6 bases and J gave up 3 bases, with 11 bases separating them. V is TRBV20-1 and J is TRBJ1-2, with D unclear. The clonotype originates from an adult woman who had mild COVID-19 (a few samples of this study predate the infection). Cell type and time point are not known. Sequencing was performed on PBMCs or a T cell subset sorted from them (not recorded which). CDR3 nucleotides: TGCAGTGCCCCCTCTATATACTATGGCTACACCTTC. Amino acids: CSAPSIYYGYTF.